This T cell receptor (beta chain) was profiled in a study of CD8+CD57+ T cells in acquired aplastic anemia (dated by TCRdb to the late 2010s). Regarding the study in general: On average, sorted CD4+ and CD8+ cells yielded about 3 ug of extracted DNA, with a range of 0.2 to 27.4 ug. For healthy donor samples, the average read count was about 9.9 million for CD4+ cells and 11.0 million for CD8+ cells.

The CDR3 has 13 amino acids, counting the end cysteine and phenylalanine. The only DNA kept is the CDR3, 39 bases in frame from the first base. From the germline V gene (reference sequence), CDR1 is SGHAT and CDR2 is FQDESV. As to this clonotype: Which antigen it targets is not known. At one end the junction does not follow the germline gene, possibly because of a read error.

Profiling of TCR beta VDJ combinations and CDR3 sequences used genomic DNA as the template. An Illumina HiSeq 2000 was the platform used for TCR repertoire sequencing. Per the authors' processing: Repertoires were assessed using TRBV/TRBJ rearrangement plots, CDR3 size and DJ length profiles, and Simpson's diversity index. The immunodominant clone was defined as the most abundant DNA sequence in deep sequencing data. CDR3 amino acid sequences were checked for sharing across subjects and were also compared against the VDJdb database and published repertoires. TCRdb trimmed public reads at Q25 via fastp, called clones via MiXCR and kept in-frame beta chains. Entries that share a CDR3 protein sequence are merged under the most common genes and DNA. TCRdb, rather than the study authors, made the V and J calls. The table for this sample lists about 400,000 distinct CDR3 sequences; 65% to 75% of them were counted only once. The ten largest clones represent 4% of the sample.

Overall study outcomes, separate from this receptor: Approximately 27 CD8+ CDR3 sequences were found in both patients and controls but appeared to be highly expressed in patients and within the immunodominant clones of the patients. No significant difference in CD8+ Simpson's diversity was found between patients and healthy controls (P=0.060).

TCR repertoires of sorted CD4+ and CD8+ blood T cells from severe aplastic anemia patients and healthy subjects were deep-sequenced in the study. Ficoll-Paque density gradient centrifugation was used to isolate peripheral blood mononuclear cells. Before DNA extraction, CD4+ and CD8+ T cells were sorted by FACS or by magnetic beads. The TCR comes from a human donor in good health, serving as a control. Sequencing was carried out using sorted CD4+, CD8+, or CD8+CD57+ T cells (not recorded which) from PBMCs. Recombination linked TRBV11-1 to TRBJ1-1; no D gene can be assigned with confidence. The CDR3 reads as follows: CATSRAIEAEAFF. The nucleotide sequence is TGTGCCACCAGCAGAGCTATCGAAGCTGAAGCTTTCTTT.